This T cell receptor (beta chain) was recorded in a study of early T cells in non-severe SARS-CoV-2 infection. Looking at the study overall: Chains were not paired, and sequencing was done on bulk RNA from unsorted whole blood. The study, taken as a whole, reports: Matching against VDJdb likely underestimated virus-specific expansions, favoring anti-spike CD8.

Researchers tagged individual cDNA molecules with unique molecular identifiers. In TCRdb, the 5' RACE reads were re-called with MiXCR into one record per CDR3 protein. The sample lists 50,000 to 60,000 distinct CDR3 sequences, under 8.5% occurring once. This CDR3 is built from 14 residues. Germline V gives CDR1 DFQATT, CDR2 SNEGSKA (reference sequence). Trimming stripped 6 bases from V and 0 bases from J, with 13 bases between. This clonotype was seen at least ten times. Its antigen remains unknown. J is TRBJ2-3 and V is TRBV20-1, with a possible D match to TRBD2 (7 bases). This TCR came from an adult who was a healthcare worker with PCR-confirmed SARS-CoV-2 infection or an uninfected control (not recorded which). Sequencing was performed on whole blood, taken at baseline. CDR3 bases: TGCAGTGCCCTAGAGGGGGGGAGCACAGATACGCAGTATTTT. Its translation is CSALEGGSTDTQYF.